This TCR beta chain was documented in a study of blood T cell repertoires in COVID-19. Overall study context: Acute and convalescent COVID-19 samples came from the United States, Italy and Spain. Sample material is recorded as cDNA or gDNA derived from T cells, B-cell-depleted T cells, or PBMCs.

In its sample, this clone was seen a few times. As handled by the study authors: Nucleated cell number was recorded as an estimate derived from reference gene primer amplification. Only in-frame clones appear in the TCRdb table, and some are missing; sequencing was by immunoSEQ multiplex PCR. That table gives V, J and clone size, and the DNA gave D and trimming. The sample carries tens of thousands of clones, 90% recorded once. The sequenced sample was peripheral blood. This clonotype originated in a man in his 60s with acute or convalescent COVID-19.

CDR3 residues: CAWSFLGDLNRGTGELFF. The CDR3 bases are TGTGCCTGGAGTTTCCTGGGGGACTTAAACAGAGGCACCGGGGAGCTGTTTTTT. The rearrangement links TRBV30 to TRBJ2-2; perhaps TRBD2 as D (6 bases). CDR3 length equals 18 residues. V lost 2 bases and J 4 bases, leaving 23 bases between the germline ends. Germline CDR1 is GTSNPN and CDR2 is SVGIG (reference sequence).